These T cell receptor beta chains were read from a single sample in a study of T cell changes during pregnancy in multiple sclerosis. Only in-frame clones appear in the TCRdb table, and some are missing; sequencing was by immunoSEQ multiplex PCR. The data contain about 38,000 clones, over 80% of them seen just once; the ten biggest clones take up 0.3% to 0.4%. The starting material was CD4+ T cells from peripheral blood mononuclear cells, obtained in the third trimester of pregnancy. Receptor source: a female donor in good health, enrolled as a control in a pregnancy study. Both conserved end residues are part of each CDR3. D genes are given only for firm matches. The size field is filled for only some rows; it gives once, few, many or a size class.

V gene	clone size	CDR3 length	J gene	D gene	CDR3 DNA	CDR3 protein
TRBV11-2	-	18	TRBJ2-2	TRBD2	TGTGCCAGCAGCGATATGCTCGGACTAGCGGAGAACACCGGGGAGCTGTTTTTT	CASSDMLGLAENTGELFF
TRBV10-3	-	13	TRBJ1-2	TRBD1	TGTGCCACCACAGAACAGGGGGGAGATGGCTACACCTTC	CATTEQGGDGYTF
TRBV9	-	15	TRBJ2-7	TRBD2	TGTGCCAGCAGCACCTCACTAGCGGGGGCAAACGAGCAGTACTTC	CASSTSLAGANEQYF
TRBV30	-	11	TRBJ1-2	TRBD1	TGTGCCGGGAGCAGGGGGTATGGCTACACCTTC	CAGSRGYGYTF
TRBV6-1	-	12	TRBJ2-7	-	TGTGCCAGCGGTGAAGGCAGGGGCGAGCAGTACTTC	CASGEGRGEQYF
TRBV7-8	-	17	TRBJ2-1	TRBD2	TGTGCCAGCAGCTTAGAACTAGCGGGGGGCGGGGGCAATGAGCAGTTCTTC	CASSLELAGGGGNEQFF
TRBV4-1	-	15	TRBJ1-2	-	TGCGCCAGCAGCCCCCAACCGGTAACTAACTATGGCTACACCTTC	CASSPQPVTNYGYTF
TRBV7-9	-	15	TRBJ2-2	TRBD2	TGTGCCAGCAGCGTACCTAGCGGGAACACCGGGGAGCTGTTTTTT	CASSVPSGNTGELFF
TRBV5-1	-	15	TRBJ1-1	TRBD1	TGCGCCAGCAAAGGGGAAGGGGGCATGTACACTGAAGCTTTCTTT	CASKGEGGMYTEAFF
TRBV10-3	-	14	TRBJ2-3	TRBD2	TGTGCCATCAGCCCGGGGGGGACCACAGATACGCAGTATTTT	CAISPGGTTDTQYF
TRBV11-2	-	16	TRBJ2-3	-	TGTGCCAGCAGCTTAGGGACAGAGATCAGCACAGATACGCAGTATTTT	CASSLGTEISTDTQYF
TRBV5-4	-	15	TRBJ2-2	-	TGTGCCAGCAGCTTGGCACTAGCCCCCACCGGGGAGCTGTTTTTT	CASSLALAPTGELFF
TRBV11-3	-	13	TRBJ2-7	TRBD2	TGTGCCAGCAGCTTTGGCGGGAGCTACGAGCAGTACTTC	CASSFGGSYEQYF
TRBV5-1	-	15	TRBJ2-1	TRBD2	TGCGCCAGCAGCTTGGACGGGAGGGCCCACAATGAGCAGTTCTTC	CASSLDGRAHNEQFF
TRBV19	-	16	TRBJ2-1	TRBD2	TGTGCCAGTAGTTCGGGACTAGCGGGTGGCTACAATGAGCAGTTCTTC	CASSSGLAGGYNEQFF
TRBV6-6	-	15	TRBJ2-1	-	TGTGCCAGCAGCGAACGGACAGCACTATACAATGAGCAGTTCTTC	CASSERTALYNEQFF
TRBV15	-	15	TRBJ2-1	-	TGTGCCACCAGCAGAGATAACCGAGGATACAGGAAGCAGTTCTTC	CATSRDNRGYRKQFF
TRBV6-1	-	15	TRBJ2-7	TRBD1	TGTGCCAGCAGGGAAGGGACAGGCCTCTCCTACGAGCAGTACTTC	CASREGTGLSYEQYF
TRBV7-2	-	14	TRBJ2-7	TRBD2	TGTGCCAGCAGCTCCCGACGGGAGGGGTCCGAGCAGTACTTC	CASSSRREGSEQYF
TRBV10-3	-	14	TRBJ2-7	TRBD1	TGTGCCATCAGCCAACAGGGGACCTCCTACGAGCAGTACTTC	CAISQQGTSYEQYF
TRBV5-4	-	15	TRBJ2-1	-	TGTGCCAGCAGCAGTACAGCTGCCTCCTACAATGAGCAGTTCTTC	CASSSTAASYNEQFF
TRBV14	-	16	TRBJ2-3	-	TGTGCCAGCAGAGCCAATGAGATTAGCCTCACAGATACGCAGTATTTT	CASRANEISLTDTQYF
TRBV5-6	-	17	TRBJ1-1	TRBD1	TGTGCCAGCAGTACACCGGGACAGTGGGTTTTGGGCACTGAAGCTTTCTTT	CASSTPGQWVLGTEAFF
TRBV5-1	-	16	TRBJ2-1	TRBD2	TGCGCCAGCAGCTTGGAAGGCGGGAGTAGGGGCAATGAGCAGTTCTTC	CASSLEGGSRGNEQFF
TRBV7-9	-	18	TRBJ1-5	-	TGTGCCAGCAGCTTAGCGCTTTCAGGGGATTGGGTCAATCAGCCCCAGCATTTT	CASSLALSGDWVNQPQHF
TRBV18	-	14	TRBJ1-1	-	TGTGCCAGCTCCCCACAGGGAGGGAGCACTGAAGCTTTCTTT	CASSPQGGSTEAFF
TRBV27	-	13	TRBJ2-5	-	TGTGCCAGCAGCGGGAGAATCGGAGAGACCCAGTACTTC	CASSGRIGETQYF
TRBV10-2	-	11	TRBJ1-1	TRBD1	TGCGCCAGCGGGGACAGGGTGGAAGCTTTCTTT	CASGDRVEAFF
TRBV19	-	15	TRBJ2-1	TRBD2	TGTGCCAGTAACGATCCGGGACTAGTAGGCAATGAGCAGTTCTTC	CASNDPGLVGNEQFF
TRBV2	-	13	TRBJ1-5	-	TGTGCCAGCAACACTAGAGGCAATCAGCCCCAGCATTTT	CASNTRGNQPQHF
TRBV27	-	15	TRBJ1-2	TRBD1	TGTGCCAGCAGTTTAGGGGGACAGGGGGCGTCTGGCTACACCTTC	CASSLGGQGASGYTF
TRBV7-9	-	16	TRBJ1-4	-	TGTGCCAGCAGCTTAATACTAGGCAGGGGTAATGAAAAACTGTTTTTT	CASSLILGRGNEKLFF
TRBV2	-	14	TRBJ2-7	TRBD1	TGTGCCAGCAGTCTGGGGACAGTTCCGTACGAGCAGTACTTC	CASSLGTVPYEQYF
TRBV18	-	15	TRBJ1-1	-	TGTGCCAGCTCACCGCTGACAGGCTTGGACACTGAAGCTTTCTTT	CASSPLTGLDTEAFF
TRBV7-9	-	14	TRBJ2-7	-	TGTGCCAGCAGCTTAGTTCAGAACTCCTACGAGCAGTACTTC	CASSLVQNSYEQYF
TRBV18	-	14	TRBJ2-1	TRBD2	TGTGCCAGCTCATCTAGCGGGGCCACAATGGCCTGGTTCTTC	CASSSSGATMAWFF
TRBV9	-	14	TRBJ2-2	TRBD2	TGTGCCAGCAGCCCTAGCGGGAGGGCCGGGGAGCTGTTTTTT	CASSPSGRAGELFF
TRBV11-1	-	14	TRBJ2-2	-	TGTGCCAGCAGCTTAGGAGGGAACACCGGGGAGCTGTTTTTT	CASSLGGNTGELFF
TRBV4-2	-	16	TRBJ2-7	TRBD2	TGTGCCAGCAGCCAAGGGGTAGCGGGGACATCCTACGAGCAGTACTTC	CASSQGVAGTSYEQYF
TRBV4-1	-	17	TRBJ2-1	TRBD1	TGCGCCAGCAGCCAAGATCTCCACAGGGGCTCCTACAATGAGCAGTTCTTC	CASSQDLHRGSYNEQFF
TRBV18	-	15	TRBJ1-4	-	TGTGCCAGCTCACCGACCGGAGCCCATAATGAAAAACTGTTTTTT	CASSPTGAHNEKLFF
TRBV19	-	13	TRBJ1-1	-	TGTGCCAGTAGCCAGGCCCGTGGCACTGAAGCTTTCTTT	CASSQARGTEAFF
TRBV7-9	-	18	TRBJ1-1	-	TGTGCCAGCAGCCTCGTTTTCCGTCAGATCTCCCGTTATGCTGAAGCTTTCTTT	CASSLVFRQISRYAEAFF
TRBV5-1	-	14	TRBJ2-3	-	TGCGCCAGCATGAGCGCGAGCGCCACAGATACGCAGTATTTT	CASMSASATDTQYF
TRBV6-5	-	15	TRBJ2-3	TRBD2	TGTGCCAGCAGTTCGTCTAGCGGGAGCACAGATACGCAGTATTTT	CASSSSSGSTDTQYF
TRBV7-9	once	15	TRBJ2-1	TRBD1	TGTGCCAGCAGCTTAGATCAGGACAGGGGGAATGAGCAGTTCTTC	CASSLDQDRGNEQFF
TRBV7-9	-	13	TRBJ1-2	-	TGTGCCAGCAGCTCACAGACCGATTATGGCTACACCTTC	CASSSQTDYGYTF
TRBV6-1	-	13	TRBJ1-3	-	TGTGCCACCCGTGGTGGGGGCGGAAACACCATATATTTT	CATRGGGGNTIYF
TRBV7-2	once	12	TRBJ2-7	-	TGTGCCAGCTCGAGATCGCGGGTGGAGCAGTACTTC	CASSRSRVEQYF
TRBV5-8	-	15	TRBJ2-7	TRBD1	TGTGCCAGCAGAAGTCGACAGGGATCTTCCTACGAGCAGTACTTC	CASRSRQGSSYEQYF
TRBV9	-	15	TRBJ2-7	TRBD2	TGTGCCAGCAGCCGGGCGGGGGGGATGTTCGACGAGCAGTACTTC	CASSRAGGMFDEQYF
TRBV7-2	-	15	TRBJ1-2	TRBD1	TGTGCCAGCAGCCTACCGGGACAGCCAACCTATGGCTACACCTTC	CASSLPGQPTYGYTF
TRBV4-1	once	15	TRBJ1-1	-	TGCGCCAGCCGACAGGCCGAGGCCTTGAACACTGAAGCTTTCTTT	CASRQAEALNTEAFF
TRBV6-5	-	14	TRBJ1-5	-	TGTGCCAGCAGTGCGCAGGTTAGCAATCAGCCCCAGCATTTT	CASSAQVSNQPQHF
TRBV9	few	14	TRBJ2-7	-	TGTGCCAGCAGCTCAGGGAAGGATTACTACGAGCAGTACTTC	CASSSGKDYYEQYF
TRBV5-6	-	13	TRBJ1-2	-	TGTGCCAGCAGCTTGGTAACAAGCTATGGCTACACCTTC	CASSLVTSYGYTF
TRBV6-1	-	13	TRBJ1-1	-	TGTGCCAGCAGAACTGACAGTCGCACTGAAGCTTTCTTT	CASRTDSRTEAFF
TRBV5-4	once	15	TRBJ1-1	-	TGTGCCAGCAGCTTGAATGCGGGGGTCGGATCTGAAGCTTTCTTT	CASSLNAGVGSEAFF
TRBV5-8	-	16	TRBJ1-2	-	TGTGCCAGCAGCTTGGGGGGAGGCAGGGTCGACTATGGCTACACCTTC	CASSLGGGRVDYGYTF